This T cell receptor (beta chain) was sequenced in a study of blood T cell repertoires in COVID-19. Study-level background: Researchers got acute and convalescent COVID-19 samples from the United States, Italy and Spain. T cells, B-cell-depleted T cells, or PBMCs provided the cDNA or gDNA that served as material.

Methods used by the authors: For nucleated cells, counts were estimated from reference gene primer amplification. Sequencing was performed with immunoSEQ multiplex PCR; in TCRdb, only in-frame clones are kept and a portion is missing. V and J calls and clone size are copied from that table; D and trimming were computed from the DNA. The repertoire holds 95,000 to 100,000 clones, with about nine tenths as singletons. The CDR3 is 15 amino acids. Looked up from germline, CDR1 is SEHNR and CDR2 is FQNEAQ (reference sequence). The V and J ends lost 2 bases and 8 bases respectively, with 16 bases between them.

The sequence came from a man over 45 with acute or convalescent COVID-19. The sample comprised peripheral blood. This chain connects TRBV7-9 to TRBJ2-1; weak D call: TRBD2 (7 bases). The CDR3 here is CASSLTGPGRDEQFF. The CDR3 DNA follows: TGTGCCAGCAGCTTAACAGGGCCAGGGAGGGATGAGCAGTTCTTC.